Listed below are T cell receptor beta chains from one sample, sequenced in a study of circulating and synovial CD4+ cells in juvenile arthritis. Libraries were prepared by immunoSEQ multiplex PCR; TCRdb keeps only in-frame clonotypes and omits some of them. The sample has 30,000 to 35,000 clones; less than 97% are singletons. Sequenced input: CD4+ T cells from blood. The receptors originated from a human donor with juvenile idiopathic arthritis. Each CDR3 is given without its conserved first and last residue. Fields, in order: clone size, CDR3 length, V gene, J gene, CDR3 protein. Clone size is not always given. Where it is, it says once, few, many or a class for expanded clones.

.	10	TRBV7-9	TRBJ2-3	ASSNDGPRGY
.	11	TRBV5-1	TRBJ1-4	ASSRGGSEKLF
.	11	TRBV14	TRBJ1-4	ASSLGNNEKLF
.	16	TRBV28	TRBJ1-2	ASSSPGTGEPTPYGYT
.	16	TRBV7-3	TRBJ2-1	ASSLIPRPSGHYNEQF
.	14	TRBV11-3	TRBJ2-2	ASSFDRGNGTGELF
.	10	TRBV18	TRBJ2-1	ASSPLAGGQF
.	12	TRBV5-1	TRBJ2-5	ASAPGTAVETQY
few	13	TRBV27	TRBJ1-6	ASSPGTEVNSPLH
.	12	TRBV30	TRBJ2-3	AWSVLAERDTQY
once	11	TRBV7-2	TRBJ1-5	ASAGQSNQPQH